Below are 19 T cell receptor beta chains sequenced from a single sample in a study of blood T cell repertoires in COVID-19. Some clones are missing from TCRdb's copy, which holds only in-frame ones; the method was immunoSEQ multiplex PCR. The repertoire holds about 120,000 clones, with approximately 80% as singletons. Sequencing input: peripheral blood. The receptors here all came from a human donor in a cohort sampled during active COVID-19.

V usage is TRBV30 and J usage is TRBJ2-4; 7 bases are shared with TRBD1. Germline CDR1 GTSNPN, CDR2 SVGIG (reference sequence). V was clipped by 0 bases and J by 3 bases; unmatched bases: 2. This CDR3 spans 14 amino acids. The CDR3 nucleotides are TGTGCCTGGAGTGTAACAGGGGACAAAAACATTCAGTACTTC. It is translated as CAWSVTGDKNIQYF.

With regard to this clone: This specimen includes other DNA sequences encoding the same CDR3. The chain couples TRBV7-2 to TRBJ1-1; D is uncertain. The CDR3 sequence is 14 residues long. Germline CDR1 and CDR2: SGHTA and FQGNSA. V was shortened by 3 bases and J by 0 bases, with 8 bases between the two germline ends. The CDR3 sequence: CASSFSGLNTEAFF. As DNA, the CDR3 is TGTGCCAGCAGCTTCTCAGGTTTGAACACTGAAGCTTTCTTT.

The rearrangement links TRBV5-6 to TRBJ1-2, with D unclear. V was cut by 0 bases and J by 0 bases, with 15 bases left in between. The CDR3 is made up of 17 amino acids. The V gene's germline CDR1 is SGHDT and CDR2 YYEEEE. The CDR3 bases are TGTGCCAGCAGCTTGGCCGGAGGCGCGGGAGCTAACTATGGCTACACCTTC. This sequence encodes CASSLAGGAGANYGYTF.

This clone appeared a few times. The identical CDR3 is also encoded by other nucleotide sequences in the sample. The rearrangement links TRBV10-3 to TRBJ1-3; no clear D. Trimming removed 3 bases from V and 0 bases from J, with 6 bases in between. Germline-derived CDR1 and CDR2 are ENHRY and SYGVKD. The CDR3 extends over 14 amino acids. For the CDR3, the DNA is TGTGCCATCAGTGACAGAAGCTCTGGAAACACCATATATTTT. This gives the protein CAISDRSSGNTIYF.

In this sample, this clone turned up a few times. This rearrangement joins TRBV7-3 to TRBJ2-1; 13 positions agree with TRBD2. CDR1 is SGHTA, CDR2 FQGTGA, per germline. Losses at the gene ends were 5 bases for V and 8 bases for J; bases not matched to a gene: 15. The CDR3 runs 18 residues. The CDR3 spells CASSALPTSGGAMDEQFF. The CDR3 bases are TGTGCCAGCAGCGCCCTCCCCACTAGCGGGGGGGCCATGGATGAGCAGTTCTTC.

V gene TRBV5-1 combines with J gene TRBJ2-3; 7 bases line up with TRBD2. The CDR3 is 14 amino acids. Germline values: CDR1 SGHRS, CDR2 YFSETQ. J gave up 3 bases and V 4 bases, and 5 bases lay outside the gene matches. The DNA of the CDR3 is TGCGCCAGCAGCATGAGCGGGAATACAGATACGCAGTATTTT. Translating gives CASSMSGNTDTQYF.

This chain joins TRBV30 and TRBJ1-2, with unresolved D. The CDR3 has 13 amino acids. Germline lookup yields CDR1 GTSNPN and CDR2 SVGIG (reference sequence). Trimming shortened V by 5 bases and J by 4 bases, and 14 bases separated the two germline ends. Here the CDR3 DNA reads TGTGCCTGGGCTTTTCAGGCCCGCTATGGCTACACCTTC. Protein: CAWAFQARYGYTF.

V gene TRBV27 combines with J gene TRBJ2-5, with 7 bases identical to TRBD1. This CDR3 has 15 amino acids. V gave up 6 bases and J gave up 4 bases; unmatched junction bases: 11. Germline lookup yields CDR1 MNHEY and CDR2 SMNVEV (reference sequence). CDR3 loop: CASRARQGVVETQYF. The CDR3 nucleotides are TGTGCCAGCAGGGCACGGCAGGGGGTGGTAGAGACCCAGTACTTC.

The chain has TRBV14 and TRBJ2-7; the D gene is possibly TRBD1 (5 bases). The ends were cut back, 4 bases at V and 6 bases at J, with 10 bases in the middle. Germline V gives CDR1 SGHDN, CDR2 FVKESK. The CDR3 is made up of 12 amino acids. The CDR3: CASSLGQLEQYF. CDR3 sequence (DNA): TGTGCCAGCAGCCTAGGACAACTCGAGCAGTACTTC.

This chain links TRBV7-3 with TRBJ1-2, with unresolved D. V shed 1 base and J shed 4 bases, with 7 bases lying between them. The CDR3 has 13 amino acids. The germline V gene encodes CDR1 SGHTA and CDR2 FQGTGA. The CDR3 DNA is TGTGCCAGCAGCTTAATGGGGAGCTATGGCTACACCTTC. This codes for CASSLMGSYGYTF.

J is TRBJ2-5 and V is TRBV28; 8 nucleotides match TRBD1. Germline CDR1 reads MDHEN; CDR2 reads SYDVKM. J gave up 2 bases and V 5 bases, and 7 bases lay outside the gene matches. The CDR3 spans 15 residues. CDR3 in amino acids: CASSPQTGAQETQYF. For the CDR3, the DNA is TGTGCCAGCAGTCCACAGACAGGGGCACAAGAGACCCAGTACTTC. Filled out from reference TRBV28 and TRBJ2-5, the complete variable domain reads DVKVTQSSRYLVKRTGEKVFLECVQDMDHENMFWYRQDPGLGLRLIYFSYDVKMKEKGDIPEGYSVSREKKERFSLILESASTNQTSMYLCASSPQTGAQETQYFGPGTRLLVL.

The chain couples TRBV5-4 to TRBJ2-3; TRBD2 matches 8 bases. Trimming removed 4 bases from V and 2 bases from J; junction bases left unmatched: 9. The germline CDR1 and CDR2 sequences are SGHNT and YYREEE (reference sequence). This CDR3 has 16 residues. CDR3 DNA: TGTGCCAGCAGCCCGATAGCGGGGTCACCCACAGATACGCAGTATTTT. Encoded protein: CASSPIAGSPTDTQYF.

This clone was found once. The chain uses TRBV19 and TRBJ2-1, with a possible D match to TRBD2 (6 bases). This CDR3 is 14 amino acids long. The germline V gene has CDR1 LNHDA and CDR2 SQIVND (reference sequence). V shed 8 bases and J shed 7 bases, with 18 bases lying between them. The CDR3 sequence: CASGGGNPLNEQFF. The CDR3 DNA reads as TGTGCCAGTGGTGGGGGGAACCCCCTAAATGAGCAGTTCTTC.

CDR3 in amino acids: CASSLSGDRGGYTF. The CDR3 nucleotides read TGTGCCAGCAGTTTATCAGGGGACAGGGGTGGCTACACCTTC. J is TRBJ1-2 and V is TRBV27; 10 nucleotides line up with TRBD1. The germline V gene encodes CDR1 MNHEY and CDR2 SMNVEV (reference sequence). Trimming at V came to 0 bases and at J to 7 bases, leaving 2 bases not matched to a gene. The CDR3 has 14 residues.

This clone occurred a few times. The genes are TRBV28 and TRBJ1-2; D is possibly TRBD1 (6 bases). V was cut by 9 bases and J by 5 bases, with 16 bases left in between. The germline V gene has CDR1 MDHEN and CDR2 SYDVKM. The CDR3 sequence is 13 residues long. The CDR3 here is CASRTTGTYGYTF. CDR3 DNA: TGTGCCAGTAGAACGACAGGTACTTATGGCTACACCTTC.

The chain combines TRBV4-1 with TRBJ1-5, with a tentative D call TRBD1 (5 bases). CDR3 length: 15 amino acids. Germline assignment: CDR1 MGHRA and CDR2 YSYEKL. Deletions cut 6 bases from V and 3 bases from J, with 15 bases between. In DNA, the CDR3 is TGCGCCAGCAGGGTCCGAGACAGTTACAATCAGCCCCAGCATTTT. It encodes CASRVRDSYNQPQHF.

This clone was seen only a few times. The chain has TRBV25-1 and TRBJ1-6, with D perhaps TRBD1 (6 bases). The CDR3 length is 14 residues. V shed 8 bases and J shed 4 bases, with 12 bases lying between them. The germline CDR1 and CDR2 sequences are MGHDK and SYGVNS. The CDR3 nucleotides read TGTGCCAGCGAAGGGGACATTTATAATTCACCCCTCCACTTT. Its translation: CASEGDIYNSPLHF.

The V gene is TRBV12-3 or TRBV12-4, the J gene TRBJ1-2; D is ambiguous. V lost 6 bases to trimming and J lost 4 bases, with 12 bases between them. This CDR3 has 13 residues. CDR3 amino acids: CASSPRAAYGYTF. DNA for the CDR3: TGTGCCAGCAGCCCGCGGGCGGCCTATGGCTACACCTTC.

The chain links TRBV28 to TRBJ1-1; D call uncertain. The germline CDR1 and CDR2 sequences are MDHEN and SYDVKM. The CDR3 consists of 15 residues. Deletions cut 5 bases from V and 4 bases from J, with 17 bases between. CDR3 in amino acids: CASSPREDLVTEAFF. Written as DNA, the CDR3 is TGTGCCAGCAGTCCTAGGGAGGACCTAGTCACTGAAGCTTTCTTT.